Sequencing of this T cell receptor beta chain was carried out in a study of cytomegalovirus exposure and HLA in healthy donors (dated by TCRdb to about 2017). Background for the entire study: A later analysis indicated that the 95 to 150 validation repertoires were generated on the platform also employed for the 666 repertoires of the first cohort. The study aimed to test whether cataloging public T cell receptors could reveal signatures of past pathogen exposure. The study combined high-throughput TCR immunosequencing, statistical association of individual TCRs with disease status, and machine learning to predict cytomegalovirus infection status. Along with the roughly 670-subject first cohort, a separate validation cohort of more than 90 different subjects was used. Beyond this particular receptor, the publication reports: Cytomegalovirus status was reported to be diagnosed by the classifier with high specificity and sensitivity in both the original and validation cohorts. In vitro tests confirmed that a few of the cytomegalovirus-associated TCR beta chains recognize cytomegalovirus antigens. Subsequent analysis determined that TCRs grouped into clusters in the first cohort also showed a tendency toward co-occurrence across the 120 validation repertoires, and approximately 93% of cluster scores exceeded 0. Across donors, most TCR sequences were observed very rarely, whereas some public TCRs were present in many individuals. A later analysis had no HLA typing for the validation cohort, so co-occurrence there was scored across all 130 or so repertoires. It was suggested by the authors that the approach could potentially be generalized to other disease states and immunological phenotypes. In the study, roughly 160 TCR beta chains were listed as associated with cytomegalovirus.

Library preparation was by the immunoSEQ multiplex PCR assay. The study's processing was this. A statistical classification framework was built for diagnosing cytomegalovirus status from the catalog of TCR beta chain sequences. Not all clones reach the TCRdb copy of this immuneACCESS table, which keeps in-frame sequences only. Checked studies attribute under half of the gap to unresolved V genes and leave the rest unexplained. For V, J and clone size, that table is used; D and trimming come from the DNA. The sample table lists approximately 160,000 clones, about 96% of them with a count of one. Jointly, the top ten make up approximately 0.82% of the sample. From a lookup of the germline V gene, CDR1 and CDR2 are SGHTA and FQGNSA. Unmatched junction bases come to 3, with V trimmed by 5 bases and J by 3 bases. The CDR3, from cysteine to phenylalanine, totals 14 residues. Only the CDR3 part of the read is kept: 42 bases, read in frame from the first base.

Of note for this clone: No cognate antigen has been identified for it. One base away there is no much larger clone; base qualities are not given.

The donors belonged to the validation cohort of under 150 subjects, which was separate from the roughly 700-subject first cohort. The sample comprised PBMCs. The sequence joins TRBV7-2 to TRBJ2-1; 8 bases in between match TRBD1. This TCR was sampled from a woman between 18 and 30 years old in good health and CMV-seronegative. The CDR3 reads CASSRTGFYNEQFF. The DNA reads as follows: TGTGCCAGCAGCCGGACAGGGTTCTACAATGAGCAGTTCTTC.